The entry that follows covers one T cell receptor beta chain sequence. Only in-frame clones appear in the TCRdb table, and some are missing; sequencing was by immunoSEQ multiplex PCR. This table has under 25,000 clones, more than 70% appearing once. These data come from a study of OX40 agonist ivuxolimab in advanced cancers. Germline values: CDR1 SGHDT, CDR2 YYEEEE. The CDR3 contains 16 residues. Germline trimming cut 0 bases from V and 2 bases from J; bases unmatched to any gene: 5. This chain uses TRBV5-6 with TRBJ2-3; 8 bases match TRBD2. This receptor was obtained from an adult with an advanced solid tumor such as melanoma, head and neck, liver or kidney cancer. Sample: CD4+ or CD8+ T cells sorted from blood, taken in a trial of the OX40 agonist ivuxolimab. CDR3 in amino acids: CASSLGDGLATDTQYF. The DNA of the CDR3 is TGTGCCAGCAGCTTGGGGGATGGACTAGCCACAGATACGCAGTATTTT.